This T cell receptor (beta chain) was recorded in a study of cytomegalovirus exposure and HLA in healthy donors. Healthy donors of bone marrow made up the group. The ends were cut back, 0 bases at V and 0 bases at J, with 9 bases in the middle. The V gene's germline CDR1 is KGHSH and CDR2 LQKENI. The CDR3 spans 15 residues. About this clone itself: The antigen remains unidentified.

Regarding the study as a whole: The authors later found TCR association rates varying by HLA locus, with DRB1 most and HLA-C fewest. CMV antigen specificity was confirmed in vitro for a few CMV-associated chains.

Primers included in the PCR were 60 Vbeta and 13 Jbeta primers. Only in-frame clones appear in the TCRdb table, and some are missing; sequencing was by immunoSEQ multiplex PCR. Of about 140,000 clones detected, 65% to 70% appear once; the ten largest clones hold 10%. Sequencing used PBMCs. The origin of this receptor is a man aged 30 to 39 in good health and CMV-seropositive. This chain links TRBV18 with TRBJ2-7; D is possibly TRBD1 (5 bases). In DNA, the CDR3 is TGTGCCAGCTCACCACCGTCCAGGGCCTCCTACGAGCAGTACTTC. It translates to CASSPPSRASYEQYF.